These 9 T cell receptor beta chains were all obtained from the same sample, sequenced in a study of OX40 agonist ivuxolimab in advanced cancers. Here immunoSEQ multiplex PCR was the method, and the copy in TCRdb shows in-frame clones only, minus some. The sample lists over 50,000 clones, around four fifths occurring once. Sample: CD4+ or CD8+ T cells sorted from blood, taken in a trial of the OX40 agonist ivuxolimab. These receptors came from an adult with an advanced solid tumor such as melanoma, head and neck, liver or kidney cancer.

Comment on this clone: Sequence at one end of the junction differs from germline and may be a read error. Written as DNA, the CDR3 is TGTGCCACCAGCAGAGTTGTAAGGGACCCAGAAATCTTC. Translated, it gives CATSRVVRDPEIF. The rearrangement links TRBV15 to TRBJ2-1; the D gene could be TRBD1 or TRBD2 (5 bases each). This CDR3 has 13 amino acids. Per germline, CDR1 LNHNV and CDR2 YYDKDF (reference sequence).

The rearrangement links TRBV19 to TRBJ2-7; the match to TRBD1 covers 11 bases. The germline V gene has CDR1 LNHDA and CDR2 SQIVND (reference sequence). The CDR3 has 17 residues. V lost 5 bases to trimming and J lost 1 base; unmatched junction nucleotides: 10. The CDR3 region has the DNA TGTGCCAGTAGTCCAAGGGGACAGGGGGTATCGTCCTACGAGCAGTACTTC. This translates into CASSPRGQGVSSYEQYF.

The table lists this clone with a count of one. The chain recombines TRBV5-4 with TRBJ2-7; 7 bases map to TRBD2. The CDR3 has 14 residues. V shed 0 bases and J 1 base; nucleotides not matched to a gene: 1. Germline CDR1 is SGHNT and CDR2 is YYREEE (reference sequence). This chain's CDR3 is CASSLGGGSYEQYF. Written as DNA, the CDR3 is TGTGCCAGCAGCTTGGGGGGGGGATCCTACGAGCAGTACTTC.

V is TRBV9 and J is TRBJ2-3, with 9 positions matching TRBD2. The CDR3 has 16 amino acids. V shed 4 bases, J shed 4 bases, and the junction held 10 bases outside the gene matches. CDR1 SGDLS and CDR2 YYNGEE come from the germline V gene. The CDR3 loop reads CASSLRLAAGADTQYF. CDR3 nucleotides: TGTGCCAGCAGCCTCCGACTAGCGGCGGGGGCAGATACGCAGTATTTT.

This clone was counted only a few times. The V and J genes are TRBV2 and TRBJ1-6; D is unresolved. V gave up 5 bases and J gave up 7 bases, with 3 bases separating them. In germline, CDR1 is SNHLY, CDR2 FYNNEI. This CDR3 is built from 11 residues. This CDR3 reads CASSSNSPLHF. CDR3 coding DNA: TGTGCCAGCAGTTCAAATTCACCCCTCCACTTT.

This clone has a handful of counts. The V gene is TRBV18, the J gene TRBJ2-1; D possibly corresponds to TRBD2 (6 bases). CDR1 and CDR2 from the germline V gene are KGHSH and LQKENI. V was cut by 0 bases and J by 9 bases, with 9 bases left in between. The CDR3 consists of 13 residues. The CDR3 loop reads CASSPPTEGEQFF. In nucleotides, the CDR3 is TGTGCCAGCTCACCACCGACGGAGGGTGAGCAGTTCTTC. Full variable domain (remainder filled in from reference TRBV18 and TRBJ2-1): NAGVMQNPRHLVRRRGQEARLRCSPMKGHSHVYWYRQLPEEGLKFMVYLQKENIIDESGMPKERFSAEFPKEGPSILRIQQVVRGDSAAYFCASSPPTEGEQFFGPGTRLTVL.

The chain recombines TRBV15 with TRBJ2-3, with 11 bases lining up with TRBD2. Germline V CDR1 and CDR2: LNHNV, YYDKDF (reference sequence). The J segment lost 4 bases and the V segment lost 2 bases, leaving 14 bases of the junction unmatched. The CDR3 runs to 19 residues. The CDR3 here is CATSRSTTLSGGAADTQYF. The DNA of the CDR3 is TGTGCCACCAGCAGATCCACCACCCTTAGCGGGGGGGCAGCAGATACGCAGTATTTT.

A few counts support this clone. The chain joins TRBV2 to TRBJ2-5; no clear D gene. CDR1 SNHLY and CDR2 FYNNEI come from the germline V gene. The CDR3 loop spans 12 amino acids. V was cut by 7 bases and J by 7 bases, with 13 bases left in between. CDR3 nucleotide sequence: TGTGCCAGCACCACCAGTACCGGGACCCAGTACTTC. Translating gives CASTTSTGTQYF. Based on the CDR3 plus reference TRBV2 and TRBJ2-5, the full variable domain is EPEVTQTPSHQVTQMGQEVILRCVPISNHLYFYWYRQILGQKVEFLVSFYNNEISEKSEIFDDQFSVERPDGSNFTLKIRSTKLEDSAMYFCASTTSTGTQYFGPGTRLLVL.

In this sample, this clone turned up a few times. CDR3 bases: TGCGCCAGCAGCTTGGAAGGAAGCGGGGGACATTCACCCCTCCACTTT. Amino acid sequence: CASSLEGSGGHSPLHF. The chain has TRBV5-1 and TRBJ1-6; possible D gene TRBD1, 5 bases. This CDR3 spans 16 amino acids. Trimming stripped 0 bases from V and 8 bases from J, with 15 bases between. Looked up from germline, CDR1 is SGHRS and CDR2 is YFSETQ.